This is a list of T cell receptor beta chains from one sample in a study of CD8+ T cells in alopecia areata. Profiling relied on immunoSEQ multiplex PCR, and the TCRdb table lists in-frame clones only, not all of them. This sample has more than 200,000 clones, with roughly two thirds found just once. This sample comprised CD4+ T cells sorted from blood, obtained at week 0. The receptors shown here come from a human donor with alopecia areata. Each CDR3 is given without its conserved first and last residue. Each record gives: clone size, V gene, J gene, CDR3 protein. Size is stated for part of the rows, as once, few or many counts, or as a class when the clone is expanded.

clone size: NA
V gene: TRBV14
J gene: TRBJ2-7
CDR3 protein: ASSQGGVTYEQY

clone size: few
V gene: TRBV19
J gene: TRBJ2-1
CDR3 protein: ASSMAVDNEQF

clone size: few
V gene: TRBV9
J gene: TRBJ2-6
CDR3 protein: ASTTGTRSGANVLT

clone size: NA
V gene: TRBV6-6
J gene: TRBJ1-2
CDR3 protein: ASSHTGQGAYGYT

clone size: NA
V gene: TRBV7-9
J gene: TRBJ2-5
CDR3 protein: ASSLKTTGGETQY

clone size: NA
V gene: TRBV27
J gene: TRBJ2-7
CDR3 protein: ASAAIIESYEQY

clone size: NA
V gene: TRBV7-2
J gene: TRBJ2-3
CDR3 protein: ASSSKTGYTDTQY

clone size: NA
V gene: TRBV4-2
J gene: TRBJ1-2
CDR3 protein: ASSHEDTGSRDYGYT

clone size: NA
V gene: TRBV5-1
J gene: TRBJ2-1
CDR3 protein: ASSSYLGLHEQF

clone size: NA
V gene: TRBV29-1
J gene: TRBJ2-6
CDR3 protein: SVAGANVLT

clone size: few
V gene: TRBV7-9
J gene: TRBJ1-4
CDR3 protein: ASSLGTATNEKLF

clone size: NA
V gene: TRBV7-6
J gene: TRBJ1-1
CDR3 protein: ASSLSDRAAEAF

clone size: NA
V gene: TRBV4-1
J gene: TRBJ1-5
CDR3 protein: ASSQDADSNQPQH

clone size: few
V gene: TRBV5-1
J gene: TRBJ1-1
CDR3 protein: ASSTRPNTEAF

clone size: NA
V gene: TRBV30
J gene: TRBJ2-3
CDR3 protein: AWSVRDRPTQY

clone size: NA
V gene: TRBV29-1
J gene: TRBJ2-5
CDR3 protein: SALRDARRETQY

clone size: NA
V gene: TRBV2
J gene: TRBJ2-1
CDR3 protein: AIGVFGGGAWSGEQF

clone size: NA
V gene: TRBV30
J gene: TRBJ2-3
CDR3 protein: AWSGVDTQY

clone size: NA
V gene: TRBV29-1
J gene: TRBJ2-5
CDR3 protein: SESSGTGGETQY

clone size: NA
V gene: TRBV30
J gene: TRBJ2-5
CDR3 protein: AWSGPEPLTGAGETQY

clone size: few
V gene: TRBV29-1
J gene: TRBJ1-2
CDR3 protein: SVVSVGVRA

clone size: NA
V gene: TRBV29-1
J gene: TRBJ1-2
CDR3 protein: SVESGIYGYT

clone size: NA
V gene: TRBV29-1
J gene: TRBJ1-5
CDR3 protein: SVRQGNQPQH

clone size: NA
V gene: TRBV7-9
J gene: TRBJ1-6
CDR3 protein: ASSEQGKGSPLH

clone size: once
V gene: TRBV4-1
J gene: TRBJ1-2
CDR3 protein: ASSQVFVRDFNYGYT

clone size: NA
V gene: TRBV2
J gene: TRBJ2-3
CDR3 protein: ATADISDTQY

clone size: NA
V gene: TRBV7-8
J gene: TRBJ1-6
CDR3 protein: ASSRTGGSPLH

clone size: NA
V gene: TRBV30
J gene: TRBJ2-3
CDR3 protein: AWGRLAGFTDTQY

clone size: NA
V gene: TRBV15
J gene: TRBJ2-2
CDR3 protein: ATSRDRVSGTTGELF